This TCR beta chain originates from a study of T-cell memory formation after mild COVID-19. As for the study in general: Clustering of TCRs was largely donor specific.

In this sample, this clonotype turned up many times. UMIs and sample barcodes were carried by the TCR alpha and TCR beta cDNA libraries that 5'RACE produced using constant-segment primers. TCRdb passed the 5' RACE reads through MiXCR, listing each CDR3 protein once. The sample consists of 450,000 to 650,000 distinct CDR3 sequences, approximately 18% of them appearing once. In germline, CDR1 is SEHNR, CDR2 FQNEAQ (reference sequence). CDR3 length equals 15 residues. V lost 5 bases, J lost 1 base, and 3 bases stayed unmatched. This receptor was identified in an adult woman who had mild COVID-19 (a few samples of this study predate the infection). Cell type and time point are not known. Sequencing used PBMCs or a T cell subset sorted from them (not recorded which). The gene calls are TRBV7-9 and TRBJ2-7; 12 bases align to TRBD2. CDR3 protein: CASSTGTSGSYEQYF. CDR3 nucleotides: TGTGCCAGCAGCACCGGGACTAGCGGGTCCTACGAGCAGTACTTC.